Each of the 29 T cell receptor beta chains below was sequenced from the same sample in a study of sequential checkpoint blockade in melanoma. TCRdb keeps only in-frame clones here, not all; method: immunoSEQ multiplex PCR. The sample contains 25,000 to 35,000 clones, over 80% of which appear only once. The treatment was: randomized to nivolumab then ipilimumab (arm A) or the reverse (arm B). The specimen was CD8+ T cells sorted from blood (inferred from file names), collected from a patient given nivolumab and ipilimumab in sequence. These receptors came from a human donor with melanoma.

The chain couples TRBV25-1 to TRBJ2-3, with D perhaps TRBD2 (5 bases). The CDR3 covers 18 residues. Trimming cost V 1 base and J 1 base, with 18 bases left between them. Germline CDR1 MGHDK, CDR2 SYGVNS. As DNA, the CDR3 is TGTGCCAGCAGTGAATCCCGGGGTGGAAAACGCGGCACAGATACGCAGTATTTT. Protein: CASSESRGGKRGTDTQYF.

V usage is TRBV5-5 and J usage is TRBJ2-1; D unresolved. Germline lookup yields CDR1 SGHKS and CDR2 YYEKEE (reference sequence). Trimming left V 0 bases short and J 5 bases short, with 12 bases between. The CDR3 length is 15 residues. The CDR3 sequence is CASSLGALYNNEQFF. DNA of the CDR3: TGTGCCAGCAGCTTGGGGGCCCTTTACAACAATGAGCAGTTCTTC.

The chain is built from TRBV2 and TRBJ2-7; maybe TRBD1 (5 bases). Germline CDR1 reads SNHLY; CDR2 reads FYNNEI. CDR3 size: 13 residues. V was clipped by 3 bases and J by 6 bases, with 12 bases between them. The CDR3 DNA follows: TGTGCCAGCAGTGACAGGGAATCCCTCGAGCAGTACTTC. Translation gives CASSDRESLEQYF.

This chain uses TRBV5-4 with TRBJ2-3, with D hard to call. V lost 0 bases and J 0 bases, leaving 8 bases between the germline ends. CDR3 length equals 15 residues. Germline CDR1 reads SGHNT; CDR2 reads YYREEE (reference sequence). The CDR3 region has the DNA TGTGCCAGCAGCTTGGTGGTCAGTAGCACAGATACGCAGTATTTT. This codes for CASSLVVSSTDTQYF.

V usage is TRBV7-9 and J usage is TRBJ1-6; 8 bases agree with TRBD1. CDR3 length: 16 amino acids. Germline trimming cut 5 bases from V and 5 bases from J; bases unmatched to any gene: 8. Germline assignment: CDR1 SEHNR and CDR2 FQNEAQ (reference sequence). The CDR3 DNA reads as TGTGCCAGCAGCCAGACAGGGGATTTTAATAATTCACCCCTCCACTTT. It encodes CASSQTGDFNNSPLHF. Supplemented by reference TRBV7-9 and TRBJ1-6, the full variable domain reads DTGVSQNPRHKITKRGQNVTFRCDPISEHNRLYWYRQTLGQGPEFLTYFQNEAQLEKSRLLSDRFSAERPKGSFSTLEIQRTEQGDSAMYLCASSQTGDFNNSPLHFGNGTRLTVT.

DNA for the CDR3: TGCAGTGCTAAAATGGTAGACGAGCAGTACTTC. It translates to CSAKMVDEQYF. The V gene is TRBV20-1, the J gene TRBJ2-7, with D unresolved. The germline CDR1 and CDR2 sequences are DFQATT and SNEGSKA (reference sequence). Trimming pared 4 bases from V and 5 bases from J, leaving 9 bases between. This CDR3 has 11 amino acids.

This rearrangement joins TRBV6-1 to TRBJ2-3, with D possibly matching TRBD1 (5 bases). Trimming took off 4 bases at V and 0 bases at J, with 8 bases between the two ends. The CDR3 is 14 amino acids. Germline loops: CDR1 MNHNS, CDR2 SASEGT. The DNA of the CDR3 is TGTGCCAGCAGTGGACAGTACAGCACAGATACGCAGTATTTT. It specifies CASSGQYSTDTQYF.

The chain's CDR3 is CASSQGQGRGSGELFF. In nucleotides, the CDR3 is TGCGCCAGCAGCCAAGGACAGGGAAGGGGGTCCGGGGAGCTGTTTTTT. V usage is TRBV4-3 and J usage is TRBJ2-2; TRBD1 matches 7 bases. The CDR3 is 16 amino acids. Per the germline V gene, CDR1 is LGHNA and CDR2 is YSLEER. Germline trimming cut 1 base from V and 6 bases from J; bases unmatched to any gene: 8.

The genes are TRBV4-1 and TRBJ1-1, with 7 bases lining up with TRBD1. CDR3 size: 12 residues. Germline trimming cut 0 bases from V and 8 bases from J; bases unmatched to any gene: 0. Germline V CDR1 and CDR2: MGHRA, YSYEKL. CDR3 loop: CASSQETGEAFF. The CDR3 nucleotides read TGCGCCAGCAGCCAAGAGACAGGGGAAGCTTTCTTT.

The chain carries TRBV4-1 and TRBJ2-5, with 8 nucleotides matching TRBD2. V trimming: 4 bases; J trimming: 13 bases; junction bases outside the gene matches: 11. Germline values: CDR1 MGHRA, CDR2 YSYEKL. CDR3 length: 13 amino acids. The CDR3 DNA is TGCGCCAGCAGCCCTCGGGGGGGGGTACTAGGGTACTTC. Translated: CASSPRGGVLGYF.

This clone is medium-sized. The V gene is TRBV28, the J gene TRBJ1-4; D perhaps matches TRBD1 (5 bases). Germline V gives CDR1 MDHEN, CDR2 SYDVKM. The ends were cut back, 5 bases at V and 2 bases at J, with 15 bases in the middle. This CDR3 has 16 residues. CDR3 sequence (DNA): TGTGCCAGCAGTCCCCAGGGAGGTGGCACTAATGAAAAACTGTTTTTT. As protein: CASSPQGGGTNEKLFF.

There are a few counts of this clone. The V call is TRBV7-2, the J call TRBJ2-7; D may be TRBD1 (6 bases). With 5 bases removed from V and 4 bases from J, the gap between germline ends came to 18 bases. Germline V gene sequence: CDR1 SGHTA, CDR2 FQGNSA. The CDR3 is 15 amino acids. The CDR3 spells CASSPGLQGPYEQYF. The CDR3, as DNA: TGTGCCAGCAGCCCGGGTCTACAGGGACCTTACGAGCAGTACTTC.

CDR3: CASSLGATDPFF. DNA for the CDR3: TGTGCCAGCAGCTTGGGGGCGACCGATCCGTTCTTC. The V gene is TRBV5-6, the J gene TRBJ2-1; D is unclear. CDR1 and CDR2 (germline): SGHDT, YYEEEE. The V end lost 0 bases, the J end lost 15 bases, and 13 bases lay between the germline ends. This CDR3 region has 12 residues.

This clone was detected a few times. The chain employs TRBV4-2 and TRBJ2-3; tentatively, D is TRBD2 (7 bases). With 3 bases removed from V and 4 bases from J, the gap between germline ends came to 17 bases. The CDR3 has 16 amino acids. Per the germline V gene, CDR1 is LGHNA and CDR2 is YNFKEQ. CDR3 in DNA: TGTGCCAGCAGCCAGGCCGCGGGGGCCGGGCCAGATACGCAGTATTTT. Translation gives CASSQAAGAGPDTQYF.

This chain connects TRBV29-1 to TRBJ2-3, with D perhaps TRBD2 (6 bases). CDR1 and CDR2 from the germline V gene are SQVTM and ANQGSEA. The CDR3 is 15 amino acids. Trimming cost V 1 base and J 0 bases, with 11 bases left between them. CDR3 sequence reads: CSVEVLGGSTDTQYF. In DNA, the CDR3 is TGCAGCGTTGAAGTTTTGGGGGGTAGCACAGATACGCAGTATTTT.

As for this clone: Germline is not matched at one junction end, which may reflect a read error. This chain uses TRBV28 with TRBJ2-1; D gene unclear. The CDR3 runs to 11 residues. The germline V gene encodes CDR1 MDHEN and CDR2 SYDVKM. The CDR3 reads CASSSDNEQFF. For the CDR3, the DNA is TGTGCCAGCAGCTCCGACAATGAGCAGTTCTTC.

The rearrangement uses TRBV27 and TRBJ2-1, with D perhaps matching TRBD1 (6 bases). This CDR3 has 14 residues. CDR1 is MNHEY and CDR2 is SMNVEV in the germline V gene (reference sequence). Trimming cost V 4 bases and J 8 bases, with 15 bases left between them. CDR3 sequence reads: CASSSTGMVHEQFF. CDR3 DNA sequence: TGTGCCAGCAGTTCCACAGGGATGGTACATGAGCAGTTCTTC.

V gene TRBV4-3 combines with J gene TRBJ2-5; 7 bases map to TRBD1. Germline V gene sequence: CDR1 LGHNA, CDR2 YSLEER. There are 14 residues in the CDR3. V was pared by 0 bases and J by 11 bases, with 9 bases of the junction left unmatched. The CDR3 DNA sequence: TGCGCCAGCAGCCAAGATACACAGGGGAACAAGCAGTACTTC. Encoded protein: CASSQDTQGNKQYF.

The chain has TRBV6-4 and TRBJ2-1; TRBD2 agrees at 11 bases. J gave up 10 bases and V 3 bases, and 5 bases lay outside the gene matches. Germline V gives CDR1 MRHNA, CDR2 SNTAGT. The CDR3 is 14 amino acids. CDR3 bases: TGTGCCAGCAGTGAGCTAGCGGGAGGAGGCGAGCAGTTCTTC. This codes for CASSELAGGGEQFF.

This sequence joins TRBV6-5 and TRBJ1-2; D not resolved. The V end was cut by 5 bases, the J end by 7 bases, with 5 bases between. This CDR3 is 10 amino acids long. Per germline, CDR1 MNHEY and CDR2 SVGAGI. CDR3 region: CASSGFGYTF. The CDR3 nucleotides read TGTGCCAGCAGTGGCTTTGGCTACACCTTC.

The chain is built from TRBV6-5 and TRBJ1-1; 7 bases line up with TRBD1. Germline CDR1 is MNHEY and CDR2 is SVGAGI. The CDR3 covers 16 residues. V shed 4 bases, J shed 0 bases, and the junction held 8 bases outside the gene matches. This chain's CDR3 is CASSSDRASMNTEAFF. The DNA for the CDR3 is TGTGCCAGCAGTTCCGACAGGGCTTCCATGAACACTGAAGCTTTCTTT.

Concerning this clone itself: At one end the junction does not follow the germline gene, possibly because of a read error. The V call is TRBV27, the J call TRBJ2-7; 15 positions match TRBD2. The CDR3 is 13 residues long. CDR1 is MNHEY and CDR2 is SMNVEV in the germline V gene (reference sequence). The CDR3 coding sequence is TGTGCCAGCAGTGGGACTAGCGGGAGGTTGGAGGACTTC. Protein product: CASSGTSGRLEDF.

V and J are TRBV5-8 and TRBJ2-5; no firm D call. The DNA end is a closer match to TRBJ2-7, so the J assignment may be wrong. CDR1 SGHTS and CDR2 YDEGEE come from the germline V gene. The CDR3 extends over 12 amino acids. CDR3 DNA: TGTGCCAGCAGCTTTTTAACCTCCGAGCAGTACTTC. This encodes CASSFLTSEQYF.

The rearrangement joins TRBV12-5 to TRBJ2-2; maybe TRBD1 (5 bases). CDR3 length: 12 amino acids. CDR1 is LGHNT and CDR2 is FRNRAP in the germline V gene. V was clipped by 6 bases and J by 3 bases, with 5 bases between them. The CDR3 loop is CASGQDTGELFF. The CDR3 DNA sequence: TGTGCTAGTGGACAGGACACCGGGGAGCTGTTTTTT.

The rearrangement links TRBV4-1 to TRBJ1-2; D is perhaps TRBD1 (5 bases). From germline, CDR1 is MGHRA and CDR2 YSYEKL. V was trimmed by 6 bases and J by 3 bases, leaving 17 bases between them. The CDR3 sequence is 15 residues long. The CDR3 region is CASSLSGRDYYGYTF. In DNA, the CDR3 is TGCGCCAGCAGTTTAAGCGGCAGGGACTACTATGGCTACACCTTC.

J is TRBJ2-7 and V is TRBV19; the D gene is possibly TRBD2 (6 bases). Trimming took 9 bases from V and 1 from J, leaving 16 bases between them. CDR3 length equals 14 residues. The germline V gene encodes CDR1 LNHDA and CDR2 SQIVND (reference sequence). The CDR3: CASSIARGSYEQYF. The CDR3 DNA sequence: TGTGCCAGCTCAATAGCGCGGGGATCCTACGAGCAGTACTTC. The full variable domain, completed using reference TRBV19 and TRBJ2-7, is DGGITQSPKYLFRKEGQNVTLSCEQNLNHDAMYWYRQDPGQGLRLIYYSQIVNDFQKGDIAEGYSVSREKKESFPLTVTSAQKNPTAFYLCASSIARGSYEQYFGPGTRLTVT.

This chain links TRBV2 with TRBJ2-7, with unresolved D. This CDR3 has 12 amino acids. With 4 bases removed from V and 5 bases from J, the gap between germline ends came to 9 bases. Germline loops: CDR1 SNHLY, CDR2 FYNNEI. The CDR3 DNA reads as TGTGCCAGCAGTGCGGTAATCCACGAGCAGTACTTC. Translated: CASSAVIHEQYF.

The CDR3 region is CASSAMGGALHF. The CDR3 DNA sequence: TGTGCCAGCAGCGCCATGGGTGGAGCCCTCCACTTT. This chain uses TRBV9 with TRBJ1-6; D gene ambiguous. This CDR3 region has 12 residues. V was cut by 3 bases and J by 14 bases, with 12 bases left in between. The germline V gene encodes CDR1 SGDLS and CDR2 YYNGEE.

This sequence joins TRBV5-6 and TRBJ1-2; possibly TRBD1 for D (6 bases). This CDR3 region has 15 residues. The germline V gene encodes CDR1 SGHDT and CDR2 YYEEEE. V was pared by 3 bases and J by 4 bases, with 16 bases between. CDR3 sequence (DNA): TGTGCCAGCAGCTCAGCGGGGGCTTGGGCCTATGGCTACACCTTC. Translating it yields CASSSAGAWAYGYTF. Complete variable domain (other parts from reference TRBV5-6 and TRBJ1-2): DAGVTQSPTHLIKTRGQQVTLRCSPKSGHDTVSWYQQALGQGPQFIFQYYEEEERQRGNFPDRFSGHQFPNYSSELNVNALLLGDSALYLCASSSAGAWAYGYTFGSGTRLTVV.